The 13 T cell receptor beta chains below all came from one sample that was sequenced in a study of blood T cell repertoires in COVID-19. Clones were sequenced by immunoSEQ multiplex PCR, and TCRdb holds only the in-frame ones, with some missing. The sample yields about 210,000 clones, about 82% seen once. Sequences were obtained from peripheral blood. These receptors were collected from a man in his fifties or sixties with COVID-19, enrolled during active disease.

This chain links TRBV18 with TRBJ1-1; 8 nucleotides match TRBD1. The V segment lost 2 bases and the J segment 5 bases; nucleotides outside the gene matches: 7. The V gene's germline CDR1 is KGHSH and CDR2 LQKENI. This CDR3 is built from 15 residues. In DNA, the CDR3 is TGTGCCAGCTCACCATTCAGGGGGCAGGGAACTGAAGCTTTCTTT. This encodes CASSPFRGQGTEAFF.

This chain links TRBV5-1 with TRBJ1-4; 8 bases are shared with TRBD1. Germline V CDR1 and CDR2: SGHRS, YFSETQ. The length of the CDR3 is 16 residues. Losses at the gene ends were 0 bases for V and 8 bases for J; bases not matched to a gene: 9. The CDR3 region is CASSLAVGSGGEKLFF. In DNA, the CDR3 is TGCGCCAGCAGCTTGGCCGTCGGCTCAGGGGGCGAAAAACTGTTTTTT.

The V and J genes are TRBV28 and TRBJ2-7; TRBD2 matches at 10 bases. CDR1 MDHEN and CDR2 SYDVKM come from the germline V gene. V shed 6 bases, J shed 5 bases, and the junction held 4 bases outside the gene matches. This CDR3 has 13 amino acids. CDR3 DNA sequence: TGTGCCAGCAGGCTAGCGGGAGCCCACGAGCAGTACTTC. Encoded protein: CASRLAGAHEQYF.

The J gene is TRBJ1-2, the V gene TRBV2; 10 bases agree with TRBD1. Looked up from germline, CDR1 is SNHLY and CDR2 is FYNNEI. The CDR3 runs to 14 residues. Losses at the gene ends were 5 bases for V and 6 bases for J; bases not matched to a gene: 6. CDR3 residues: CASSPRQGAHGYTF. The CDR3 DNA is TGTGCCAGCAGTCCTAGACAGGGGGCGCATGGCTACACCTTC.

The chain carries TRBV29-1 and TRBJ1-2; 11 bases map to TRBD1. V was clipped by 4 bases and J by 4 bases; unmatched bases: 2. This CDR3 contains 13 residues. CDR1 and CDR2 from the germline V gene are SQVTM and ANQGSEA. The CDR3 nucleotides are TGCAGCGTTGGGGACAGGGGGTCCTATGGCTACACCTTC. Its translation: CSVGDRGSYGYTF.

This chain uses TRBV3-1 (or the pseudogene TRBV3-2) with TRBJ1-2; 7 bases line up with TRBD1. Germline V gene data show CDR1 as LGHDT and CDR2 as YNNKEL (reference sequence). This CDR3 is built from 14 residues. The V and J ends lost 1 base and 5 bases, in that order; junction bases with no gene match: 4. CDR3 amino acids: CASSQGQGQYGYTF. As DNA, the CDR3 is TGTGCCAGCAGCCAAGGACAGGGACAATATGGCTACACCTTC.

CDR3 in amino acids: CASTRTSDNEQFF. The CDR3 nucleotides read TGTGCCAGCACCCGGACTAGCGACAATGAGCAGTTCTTC. J is TRBJ2-1 and V is TRBV12-3 or TRBV12-4; 9 bases agree with TRBD2. CDR3 size: 13 residues. V lost 7 bases, J lost 5 bases, and 3 bases stayed unmatched.

On this clone: At one end the junction does not follow the germline gene, possibly because of a read error. The V gene is TRBV5-5, the J gene TRBJ1-1; D call uncertain. Germline CDR1 is SGHKS and CDR2 is YYEKEE (reference sequence). The CDR3 consists of 14 residues. The CDR3 region is CASSFRVVNTEAFF. In DNA form, the CDR3 reads TGTGCCAGCAGCTTCCGGGTTGTGAATACTGAAGCTTTCTTT.

This clone was recorded once. The chain is built from TRBV19 and TRBJ1-5, with D possibly TRBD1 on 5 matching bases. The V end was cut by 4 bases, the J end by 3 bases, with 13 bases between. Germline loops: CDR1 LNHDA, CDR2 SQIVND (reference sequence). CDR3 size: 15 residues. CDR3 in amino acids: CASSTYSGSNQPQHF. CDR3 coding DNA: TGTGCCAGTAGTACGTACTCAGGGTCCAATCAGCCCCAGCATTTT.

The rearrangement uses TRBV3-1 (or the pseudogene TRBV3-2) and TRBJ1-1; the D gene is possibly TRBD1 (6 bases). This CDR3 region has 13 residues. The V gene lost 4 bases and the J gene lost 4 bases, with 10 bases spanning the gap. Per the germline V gene, CDR1 is LGHDT and CDR2 is YNNKEL (reference sequence). CDR3 sequence (DNA): TGTGCCAGCAGCCTCACAGGGATCACTGAAGCTTTCTTT. As protein: CASSLTGITEAFF.

The V gene is TRBV4-1, the J gene TRBJ2-1; 13 positions match TRBD2. CDR3 length equals 16 residues. Unmatched junction bases numbered 7, after V lost 1 base and J lost 10 bases. Germline V CDR1 and CDR2: MGHRA, YSYEKL. Here the CDR3 reads CASSQGGLAGYWEQFF. The CDR3 coding sequence is TGCGCCAGCAGCCAAGGGGGACTAGCGGGATATTGGGAGCAGTTCTTC.

This clone occurred once. The rearrangement links TRBV14 to TRBJ1-1; D is unresolved. Trimming took 0 bases from V and 2 from J, leaving 10 bases between them. CDR1 SGHDN and CDR2 FVKESK come from the germline V gene. The length of the CDR3 is 15 residues. Here the CDR3 DNA reads TGTGCCAGCAGCCAAGATAGGCAGGCCAACACTGAAGCTTTCTTT. It yields the protein CASSQDRQANTEAFF.

The chain has TRBV7-2 and TRBJ1-5, with 9 positions matching TRBD1. J lost 7 bases, V lost 5 bases, and 3 bases had no gene match. The CDR3 runs to 13 residues. The germline gives CDR1 SGHTA, CDR2 FQGNSA. CDR3 sequence (DNA): TGTGCCAGCAGCCGGGACAGGGCCCAGCCCCAGCATTTT. This gives the protein CASSRDRAQPQHF.